The 27 T cell receptor beta chains reported below all come from one sample, sequenced in a study of T cell clones after liver transplantation (dated by TCRdb to between 2017 and 2020). Receptors were amplified or captured by the immunoSEQ multiplex PCR assay. TCRdb took this table from immuneACCESS and kept in-frame rearrangements with V and J called. Such tables lack part of the clones; where checked against another copy, unresolved V genes explain under half of the gap, and the rest is unexplained. The sample table records over 100,000 clones; 82% of these occur just once. The top ten constitute just under 1% of the sample. The time point label, as the study defines it: pre-transplant. The sample consisted of CD4+ T cells from blood, taken before liver transplant. The source of these receptors is a human donor who received a liver transplant.

This clone has just a few counts. The CDR3 loop is CASSLRAGQSGQPQHF. CDR3 DNA sequence: TGTGCCAGCAGCTTAAGGGCGGGACAGTCGGGTCAGCCCCAGCATTTT. The chain uses TRBV7-8 and TRBJ1-5, with 7 bases fitting TRBD1. Germline V CDR1 and CDR2: SGHVS, FQNEAQ. This CDR3 is built from 16 residues. J lost 6 bases, V lost 2 bases, and 10 bases had no gene match. The whole variable domain, filled in from reference TRBV7-8 and TRBJ1-5, reads GAGVSQSPRYKVAKRGQDVALRCDPISGHVSLFWYQQALGQGPEFLTYFQNEAQLDKSGLPSDRFFAERPEGSVSTLKIQRTQQEDSAVYLCASSLRAGQSGQPQHFGDGTRLSIL.

The chain uses TRBV7-9 and TRBJ2-6; D gene unclear. Trimming stripped 2 bases from V and 0 bases from J, with 17 bases between. The CDR3 runs 19 residues. CDR1 SEHNR and CDR2 FQNEAQ come from the germline V gene (reference sequence). The CDR3: CASSLSMGRTSSGANVLTF. The CDR3 DNA reads as TGTGCCAGCAGCTTAAGTATGGGCCGTACAAGCTCTGGGGCCAACGTCCTGACTTTC.

V is TRBV5-6 and J is TRBJ2-2; TRBD2 matches 7 bases. Per the germline V gene, CDR1 is SGHDT and CDR2 is YYEEEE. The CDR3 is made up of 16 amino acids. V trimming: 0 bases; J trimming: 0 bases; junction bases outside the gene matches: 2. In DNA form, the CDR3 reads TGTGCCAGCAGCTTGGGACTAGCCTCGAACACCGGGGAGCTGTTTTTT. Translation gives CASSLGLASNTGELFF.

This clone showed up just once. The chain uses TRBV6-1 and TRBJ1-5; D gene uncertain. The V and J ends lost 1 base and 6 bases respectively, with 19 bases between them. The CDR3 length is 17 residues. Germline V gene lookup returns CDR1 MNHNS and CDR2 SASEGT. In nucleotides, the CDR3 is TGTGCCAGCAGTGAAGGGCCTCCTCAGGTGGGTAGTCAGCCCCAGCATTTT. It translates to CASSEGPPQVGSQPQHF.

The V gene is TRBV28, the J gene TRBJ2-7; 10 positions match TRBD1. The length of the CDR3 is 15 residues. The V and J ends lost 4 bases and 6 bases, in that order; junction bases with no gene match: 9. The germline CDR1 and CDR2 sequences are MDHEN and SYDVKM. The CDR3 reads CASSSPGQGKSEQYF. The DNA of the CDR3 is TGTGCCAGCAGTTCCCCGGGACAGGGGAAGAGCGAGCAGTACTTC. Supplemented by reference TRBV28 and TRBJ2-7, the full variable domain reads DVKVTQSSRYLVKRTGEKVFLECVQDMDHENMFWYRQDPGLGLRLIYFSYDVKMKEKGDIPEGYSVSREKKERFSLILESASTNQTSMYLCASSSPGQGKSEQYFGPGTRLTVT.

The gene calls are TRBV2 and TRBJ2-7; 9 nucleotides match TRBD2. CDR1 is SNHLY and CDR2 is FYNNEI in the germline V gene. Germline trimming cut 6 bases from V and 0 bases from J; bases unmatched to any gene: 6. CDR3 size: 15 residues. This CDR3 reads CASSRSSGVSYEQYF. CDR3 in DNA: TGTGCCAGCAGCCGATCTAGCGGGGTCTCCTACGAGCAGTACTTC.

This chain uses TRBV14 with TRBJ2-1; 8 nucleotides line up with TRBD2. CDR3 length equals 15 residues. J was trimmed by 6 bases and V by 4 bases; bases with no gene match: 8. The germline V gene has CDR1 SGHDN and CDR2 FVKESK. CDR3 in DNA: TGTGCCAGCAGCCTACCGGGACTAGTACGCAATGAGCAGTTCTTC. Translation gives CASSLPGLVRNEQFF.

The gene calls are TRBV6-1 and TRBJ1-4; tentative D call: TRBD1 (5 bases). There are 15 residues in the CDR3. CDR1 is MNHNS and CDR2 is SASEGT in the germline V gene. Trimming removed 6 bases at V and 8 bases at J, with 19 bases between. The CDR3 bases are TGTGCCAGCAGCGCTTCGGGCAGGGTGGGCGAAAAACTGTTTTTT. It encodes CASSASGRVGEKLFF.

The rearrangement links TRBV19 to TRBJ1-4; 8 bases line up with TRBD1. The CDR3 covers 14 residues. The V gene end was trimmed by 10 bases and the J gene end by 6 bases; junction bases not matched to a gene: 10. In germline, CDR1 is LNHDA, CDR2 SQIVND (reference sequence). The chain's CDR3 is CATYSRGRDEKLFF. The CDR3 DNA follows: TGTGCCACCTATTCCAGGGGGCGCGATGAAAAACTGTTTTTT.

This clone has only a few counts. V usage is TRBV7-8 and J usage is TRBJ1-1, with a possible D match to TRBD1 (6 bases). From germline, CDR1 is SGHVS and CDR2 FQNEAQ. The CDR3 sequence is 16 residues long. Deletions cut 1 base from V and 3 bases from J, with 15 bases between. The CDR3 spells CASSLVAGVRDTEAFF. CDR3 coding DNA: TGTGCCAGCAGCTTAGTGGCAGGGGTGAGGGACACTGAAGCTTTCTTT.

The genes are TRBV6-5 and TRBJ1-2; D is perhaps TRBD1 (5 bases). The CDR3 contains 13 residues. The germline V gene encodes CDR1 MNHEY and CDR2 SVGAGI. V was shortened by 3 bases and J by 9 bases, with 14 bases between the two germline ends. The CDR3 is CASSYGGATSYTF. CDR3 DNA: TGTGCCAGCAGTTATGGAGGGGCGACCAGCTACACCTTC.

The chain joins TRBV5-4 to TRBJ1-2; D gene unclear. V dropped 3 bases and J dropped 10 bases, with 16 bases sitting between them. The CDR3 is 13 amino acids. Germline V lookup: CDR1 SGHNT, CDR2 YYREEE (reference sequence). The CDR3 coding sequence is TGTGCCAGCAGCTCCCCGATGAAATCTTTCTACACCTTC. Its protein product is CASSSPMKSFYTF.

This chain links TRBV6-1 with TRBJ1-1; 7 nucleotides agree with TRBD1. V was pared by 8 bases and J by 0 bases, with 9 bases of the junction left unmatched. Per germline, CDR1 MNHNS and CDR2 SASEGT. The CDR3 loop spans 15 amino acids. CDR3 loop: CASGQPGQMNTEAFF. The CDR3, as DNA: TGTGCCAGCGGACAGCCGGGACAGATGAACACTGAAGCTTTCTTT.

The CDR3 region has the DNA TGTGCCAGCAGCTTAGTAGGGGGAAACACAGATACGCAGTATTTT. This sequence encodes CASSLVGGNTDTQYF. The chain joins TRBV7-8 to TRBJ2-3, with D maybe TRBD1 (6 bases). Germline-derived CDR1 and CDR2 are SGHVS and FQNEAQ. This CDR3 is built from 15 residues. V lost 1 base and J lost 2, with 10 bases in between.

This sequence joins TRBV27 and TRBJ2-2; D possibly uses TRBD1 or TRBD2 (6 bases each). Trimming took off 7 bases at V and 3 bases at J, with 15 bases between the two ends. CDR1 is MNHEY and CDR2 is SMNVEV in the germline V gene (reference sequence). The CDR3 runs 15 residues. Here the CDR3 reads CASNPGGAYTGELFF. Here the CDR3 DNA reads TGTGCCAGCAACCCCGGGGGCGCGTACACCGGGGAGCTGTTTTTT.

J is TRBJ2-5 and V is TRBV5-5; 14 nucleotides align to TRBD2. J lost 5 bases, V lost 9 bases, and 12 bases had no gene match. The CDR3 has 16 amino acids. Germline-derived CDR1 and CDR2 are SGHKS and YYEKEE (reference sequence). For the CDR3, the DNA is TGTGCCATCACACCGGGACTAGCGGGAGTGTGGGAGACCCAGTACTTC. Translation: CAITPGLAGVWETQYF.

The chain employs TRBV18 and TRBJ2-7; TRBD1 agrees at 8 bases. Germline V gene sequence: CDR1 KGHSH, CDR2 LQKENI. Trimming cost V 1 base and J 5 bases; bases outside gene matches: 10. This CDR3 contains 16 residues. The CDR3 DNA sequence: TGTGCCAGCTCACCACTGAGCAGCGGACAGGGAAACGAGCAGTACTTC. Amino acid sequence: CASSPLSSGQGNEQYF.

This clone was detected once. The genes are TRBV7-2 and TRBJ1-5, with a weak D call TRBD1 (5 bases). The CDR3 contains 16 residues. V was clipped by 3 bases and J by 6 bases, with 18 bases between them. Germline V gives CDR1 SGHTA, CDR2 FQGNSA. The CDR3 DNA reads TGTGCCAGCAGCTTTTTGGTTCCCGGACAAGGTCAGCCCCAGCATTTT. Translated, it gives CASSFLVPGQGQPQHF.

The chain carries TRBV6-1 and TRBJ2-7, with 9 bases identical to TRBD1. With V trimmed by 8 bases and J by 3 bases, 8 bases remained unmatched. Germline assignment: CDR1 MNHNS and CDR2 SASEGT. The CDR3 is 14 amino acids. The CDR3 region is CASHPGQGLYEQYF. CDR3 DNA sequence: TGTGCCAGCCATCCGGGACAGGGACTCTACGAGCAGTACTTC.

V is TRBV27 and J is TRBJ2-7; TRBD2 might be the D (7 bases). Trimming pared 4 bases from V and 6 bases from J, leaving 16 bases between. The length of the CDR3 is 14 residues. Germline CDR1 is MNHEY and CDR2 is SMNVEV (reference sequence). The CDR3 nucleotides read TGTGCCAGCAGTTGGGGGGGGCGACTCTCCGAGCAGTACTTC. It encodes CASSWGGRLSEQYF.

This chain connects TRBV5-3 to TRBJ1-2; no clear D. Being an ORF, TRBV5-3 has a function that is uncertain. The CDR3 runs to 13 residues. V was cut by 4 bases and J by 5 bases, with 12 bases left in between. In nucleotides, the CDR3 is TGTGCCAGAAGCCCTGGGGAGTTATATGGCTACACCTTC. Amino acid sequence: CARSPGELYGYTF.

V usage is TRBV5-1 and J usage is TRBJ1-1, with a possible D match to TRBD1 (6 bases). V lost 0 bases, J lost 5 bases, and 17 bases lay in between. The germline V gene has CDR1 SGHRS and CDR2 YFSETQ. The CDR3 runs to 16 residues. CDR3 in DNA: TGCGCCAGCAGCTTGGTTTTGGGGGGCGATGAGACTGAAGCTTTCTTT. This codes for CASSLVLGGDETEAFF.

The chain employs TRBV28 and TRBJ1-4, with D unclear. Trimming took off 7 bases at V and 0 bases at J, with 6 bases between the two ends. The CDR3 runs to 13 residues. The germline gives CDR1 MDHEN, CDR2 SYDVKM. The CDR3 protein is CASTVATNEKLFF. CDR3 DNA: TGTGCCAGCACTGTCGCAACTAATGAAAAACTGTTTTTT. Full variable domain (missing parts from reference TRBV28 and TRBJ1-4): DVKVTQSSRYLVKRTGEKVFLECVQDMDHENMFWYRQDPGLGLRLIYFSYDVKMKEKGDIPEGYSVSREKKERFSLILESASTNQTSMYLCASTVATNEKLFFGSGTQLSVL.

This clone was picked up one time. This chain links TRBV15 with TRBJ2-5, with unresolved D. The CDR3 spans 14 residues. V was clipped by 3 bases and J by 1 base, with 9 bases between them. Germline CDR1 is LNHNV and CDR2 is YYDKDF (reference sequence). CDR3 sequence reads: CATSSNGLQETQYF. In nucleotides, the CDR3 is TGTGCCACCAGCAGTAACGGCCTCCAAGAGACCCAGTACTTC. The whole variable domain, filled in from reference TRBV15 and TRBJ2-5, reads DAMVIQNPRYQVTQFGKPVTLSCSQTLNHNVMYWYQQKSSQAPKLLFHYYDKDFNNEADTPDNFQSRRPNTSFCFLDIRSPGLGDTAMYLCATSSNGLQETQYFGPGTRLLVL.

V and J are TRBV6-5 and TRBJ1-5; D unclear. The ends were cut back, 2 bases at V and 6 bases at J, with 17 bases in the middle. The CDR3 extends over 16 amino acids. Germline CDR1 is MNHEY and CDR2 is SVGAGI. CDR3 in DNA: TGTGCCAGCAGTTACACGTCGCAGGATCGAGGTCAGCCCCAGCATTTT. Its translation: CASSYTSQDRGQPQHF.

The chain carries TRBV6-6 and TRBJ1-2; 7 bases are a match to TRBD1. The ends lost 4 bases at V and 5 bases at J; junction bases unmatched: 4. The CDR3 runs 13 residues. The germline gives CDR1 MNHNY, CDR2 SVGAGI (reference sequence). The CDR3 region is CASSSLTGYGYTF. The CDR3 DNA reads as TGTGCCAGCAGTTCACTGACAGGGTATGGCTACACCTTC.

V is TRBV28 and J is TRBJ1-4; 7 nucleotides line up with TRBD1. J lost 6 bases, V lost 3 bases, and 7 bases had no gene match. The CDR3 totals 15 residues. Germline CDR1 MDHEN, CDR2 SYDVKM. The CDR3 spells CASSFGGRGDEKLFF. DNA of the CDR3: TGTGCCAGCAGTTTTGGGGGCAGGGGGGATGAAAAACTGTTTTTT.